This record concerns one T cell receptor (beta chain) sequence. There are 15 residues in the CDR3. From germline, CDR1 is LGHDT and CDR2 YNNKEL (reference sequence). J gave up 7 bases and V 5 bases, and 6 bases lay outside the gene matches. The data were obtained in a study of blood T cell repertoires in COVID-19. In the study overall: COVID-19 samples, acute and convalescent, were from the United States, Italy and Spain.

Produced via immunoSEQ multiplex PCR; TCRdb's table is partial and in-frame only. The sample comprises 250,000 to 350,000 clones, approximately 89% of which are singletons, and about 8% rests with the top ten. Material: peripheral blood. This chain uses TRBV3-1 (or the pseudogene TRBV3-2) with TRBJ2-1, with TRBD2 identical over 12 bases. The TCR originated in a woman aged 50 to 60 who had recovered from COVID-19. CDR3 DNA: TGTGCCAGCAGCTTCCTAGCGGGGGGGCCTAATGAGCAGTTCTTC. This gives the protein CASSFLAGGPNEQFF.